This T cell receptor (beta chain) was sequenced in a study of control samples from healthy donors and cancer patients. J was trimmed by 3 bases and V by 6 bases; bases with no gene match: 8. This CDR3 has 16 residues. Germline lookup yields CDR1 MDHEN and CDR2 SYDVKM. Here immunoSEQ multiplex PCR was the method, and the copy in TCRdb shows in-frame clones only, minus some. The data contain fewer than 200,000 clones, around 87% of them singletons. This chain joins TRBV28 and TRBJ2-2; 9 bases line up with TRBD2. The clonotype was recovered from a woman in her 50s in good health. The sample comprised blood. CDR3 DNA sequence: TGTGCCAGCAGGGACGCGGGACTAGCTGACACCGGGGAGCTGTTTTTT. Protein product: CASRDAGLADTGELFF.